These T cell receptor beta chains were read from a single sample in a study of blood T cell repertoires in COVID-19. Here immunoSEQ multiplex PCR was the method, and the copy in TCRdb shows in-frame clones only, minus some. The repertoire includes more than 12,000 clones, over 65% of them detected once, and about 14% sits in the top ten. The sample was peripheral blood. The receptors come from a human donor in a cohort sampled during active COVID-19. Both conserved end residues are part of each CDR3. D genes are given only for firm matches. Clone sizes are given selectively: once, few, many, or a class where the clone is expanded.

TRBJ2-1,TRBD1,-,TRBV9,TGTGCCAGCAGCGTAGCTGATTTTGGGACAGGGGGCAATGAGCAGTTCTTC,CASSVADFGTGGNEQFF
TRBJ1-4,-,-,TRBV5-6,TGTGCCAGCAGCTCAGACACAACTAATGAAAAACTGTTTTTT,CASSSDTTNEKLFF
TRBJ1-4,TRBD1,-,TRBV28,TGTGCCAGCATGCCGGGACAGGGGAATGAAAAACTGTTTTTT,CASMPGQGNEKLFF
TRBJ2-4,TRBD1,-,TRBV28,TGTGCCAGCAGTTCAGCAGGGACAGGGCACGAAAACATTCAGTACTTC,CASSSAGTGHENIQYF
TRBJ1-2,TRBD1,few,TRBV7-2,TGTGCCAGCATCCTGGACAGGTCGAGCTATGGCTACACCTTC,CASILDRSSYGYTF
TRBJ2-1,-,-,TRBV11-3,TGTGCCAGCAGCACCTCCGCGGGGGCGGGCGGATCTCGGAATGAGCAGTTCTTC,CASSTSAGAGGSRNEQFF
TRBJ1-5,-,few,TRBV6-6,TGTGCCAGCACCACGGGGGATCAGCCCCAGCATTTT,CASTTGDQPQHF
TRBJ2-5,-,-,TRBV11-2,TGTGCCAGCAGCTTAGGCGGGACCAACCAAGAGACCCAGTACTTC,CASSLGGTNQETQYF
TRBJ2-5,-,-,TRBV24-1,TGTGCCACCAGTGATTTTCGGGGAGAGACCCAGTACTTC,CATSDFRGETQYF
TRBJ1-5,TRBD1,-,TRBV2,TGTGCCAGCAGGGCTTTGGGGACAGGGAATCAGCCCCAGCATTTT,CASRALGTGNQPQHF